The entry below gives a single T cell receptor (beta chain) sequence along with its context. MiXCR, run by TCRdb on the RT-PCR reads, gives a single entry per CDR3 protein. The sample has almost 700,000 distinct CDR3 sequences, over 12% seen once. Germline-derived CDR1 and CDR2 are SGHAT and FQNNGV. The ends were cut back, 5 bases at V and 6 bases at J, with 20 bases in the middle. The CDR3 contains 17 residues. Sequencing input: memory CD4+ T cells from blood. This clonotype originated in a female donor in good health, serving as a healthy control. The rearrangement uses TRBV11-2 and TRBJ1-6; TRBD1 might be the D (5 bases). In DNA form, the CDR3 reads TGTGCCAGCAGCCACACGGGAGCCGGGGGTACTAATTCACCCCTCCACTTT. Its protein is CASSHTGAGGTNSPLHF. The entire variable domain, with the rest obtained from reference TRBV11-2 and TRBJ1-6, is as follows: EAGVAQSPRYKIIEKRQSVAFWCNPISGHATLYWYQQILGQGPKLLIQFQNNGVVDDSQLPKDRFSAERLKGVDSTLKIQPAKLEDSAVYLCASSHTGAGGTNSPLHFGNGTRLTVT.